One and the same sample provided the 32 T cell receptor beta chains below, sequenced in a study of beta chain features in type 1 diabetes. The isolated RNA, all of it, was reverse transcribed, so expressed TCRB transcripts were what got sequenced. Clones were sequenced by immunoSEQ multiplex PCR, and TCRdb holds only the in-frame ones, with some missing. There are about 220,000 clones in the sample; 11% occur only once, and roughly 1.4% lies in the top ten. Sequenced sample: central memory CD4+ T cells from blood. These receptors all come from a man between 18 and 29 years old in good health.

This clone has just a few counts. The rearrangement joins TRBV5-1 to TRBJ2-7; a possible D gene is TRBD2 (5 bases). The CDR3 is made up of 15 amino acids. Germline CDR1 and CDR2: SGHRS and YFSETQ. The V end was cut by 0 bases, the J end by 2 bases, with 12 bases between. The CDR3: CASSLAQAAAYEQYF. The CDR3 DNA reads TGCGCCAGCAGCTTGGCCCAGGCAGCGGCCTACGAGCAGTACTTC.

With respect to this clone: A far larger clone is one nucleotide away, so this likely arose from a read error. The chain couples TRBV5-4 to TRBJ2-3; 12 bases align to TRBD2. The CDR3 covers 16 residues. Germline V gene lookup returns CDR1 SGHNT and CDR2 YYREEE (reference sequence). J was trimmed by 3 bases and V by 4 bases; bases with no gene match: 6. CDR3 in DNA: TGTGCCAGCAGCGTGTTCCTAGCGGGAGGGACAGATACGCAGTATTTT. Translating gives CASSVFLAGGTDTQYF.

This clone was detected a few times. CDR3 region: CASSLVLTETQYF. The CDR3 DNA reads as TGTGCCAGCAGCTTAGTTTTGACCGAGACCCAGTACTTC. The rearrangement links TRBV11-1 to TRBJ2-5; D remains unclear. The CDR3 consists of 13 residues. The germline V gene encodes CDR1 SGHAT and CDR2 FQDESV (reference sequence). V was clipped by 1 base and J by 5 bases, with 8 bases between them. Full variable domain (remainder filled in from reference TRBV11-1 and TRBJ2-5): EAEVAQSPRYKITEKSQAVAFWCDPISGHATLYWYRQILGQGPELLVQFQDESVVDDSQLPKDRFSAERLKGVDSTLKIQPAELGDSAMYLCASSLVLTETQYFGPGTRLLVL.

This clone was picked up one time. The chain employs TRBV7-8 and TRBJ2-3, with D unresolved. The germline V gene has CDR1 SGHVS and CDR2 FQNEAQ. CDR3 size: 12 residues. V lost 5 bases to trimming and J lost 4 bases, with 7 bases between them. CDR3 loop: CASSPIADTQYF. The CDR3, as DNA: TGTGCCAGCAGCCCTATAGCAGATACGCAGTATTTT.

CDR3 bases: TGCGCCAGCAGATTTGGAGGGGGCACGCACACTGAAGCTTTCTTT. Translating it yields CASRFGGGTHTEAFF. The rearrangement links TRBV5-1 to TRBJ1-1; 7 bases align to TRBD1. The CDR3 totals 15 residues. Per germline, CDR1 SGHRS and CDR2 YFSETQ. The ends lost 5 bases at V and 3 bases at J; junction bases unmatched: 10.

The genes are TRBV25-1 and TRBJ2-5, with D possibly matching TRBD1 (6 bases). This CDR3 is 15 amino acids long. Trimming cost V 4 bases and J 11 bases, with 23 bases left between them. Germline V gives CDR1 MGHDK, CDR2 SYGVNS. In nucleotides, the CDR3 is TGTGCCAGCAGTGGGGTCCGGGGACGGCCAGGGGAGCAGTACTTC. Its translation: CASSGVRGRPGEQYF.

This clone has just a few counts. The chain uses TRBV30 and TRBJ2-5; tentatively, D is TRBD2 (6 bases). Germline lookup yields CDR1 GTSNPN and CDR2 SVGIG (reference sequence). The germline V and J ends were trimmed by 4 bases and 4 bases, with 16 bases remaining between them. The CDR3 has 14 residues. DNA for the CDR3: TGTGCCTGGACGGGACTCCGGCCGGGAGAGACCCAGTACTTC. This sequence encodes CAWTGLRPGETQYF.

This clone was recorded only once. At the DNA level, this CDR3 is encoded by other sequences in the same sample as well. This sequence joins TRBV30 and TRBJ2-1; the match to TRBD2 covers 10 bases. CDR1 is GTSNPN and CDR2 is SVGIG in the germline V gene (reference sequence). With V trimmed by 0 bases and J by 7 bases, 6 bases remained unmatched. This CDR3 is built from 15 residues. The CDR3 loop reads CAWSVRGLASNEQFF. In nucleotides, the CDR3 is TGTGCCTGGAGTGTACGGGGACTAGCGTCAAATGAGCAGTTCTTC.

This clone appeared many times. V and J are TRBV7-2 and TRBJ2-7; no clear D gene. Between the trimmed V and J ends, which lost 0 bases and 7 bases, there was a span of 13 bases. Looked up from germline, CDR1 is SGHTA and CDR2 is FQGNSA. The CDR3 contains 14 residues. The DNA of the CDR3 is TGTGCCAGCAGCTTAGCGAACCGGGTGGGAGAGCAGTACTTC. Amino acid sequence: CASSLANRVGEQYF.

V and J are TRBV19 and TRBJ2-5; 8 bases match TRBD1. Germline trimming cut 4 bases from V and 8 bases from J; bases unmatched to any gene: 6. This CDR3 has 13 amino acids. The germline gives CDR1 LNHDA, CDR2 SQIVND (reference sequence). The CDR3 region has the DNA TGTGCCAGTAGTACGACAGGGGTAGCCACCCAGTACTTC. Translating it yields CASSTTGVATQYF.

The chain employs TRBV5-8 and TRBJ1-2; the D is unclear. This CDR3 spans 12 amino acids. The germline CDR1 and CDR2 sequences are SGHTS and YDEGEE. V was pared by 1 base and J by 8 bases, with 9 bases between. Here the CDR3 reads CASSLWSGGYTF. DNA of the CDR3: TGTGCCAGCAGCTTGTGGTCGGGCGGCTACACCTTC.

This rearrangement joins TRBV29-1 to TRBJ2-4, with a possible D match to TRBD1 (6 bases). V lost 5 bases to trimming and J lost 5 bases, with 7 bases between them. CDR1 is SQVTM and CDR2 is ANQGSEA in the germline V gene. The CDR3 spans 11 residues. The CDR3 DNA is TGCAGCGTTTGGACAGAAAACATTCAGTACTTC. Translating it yields CSVWTENIQYF.

This clone turned up a few times. The identical CDR3 is also encoded by other nucleotide sequences in the sample. The V call is TRBV7-3, the J call TRBJ2-5; 9 bases are a match to TRBD1. V trimming: 3 bases; J trimming: 6 bases; junction bases outside the gene matches: 5. Germline V CDR1 and CDR2: SGHTA, FQGTGA. The length of the CDR3 is 14 residues. The CDR3 loop reads CASSFGQGQQTQYF. The CDR3 bases are TGTGCCAGCAGCTTTGGACAGGGGCAGCAGACCCAGTACTTC.

As regards this clone: A read error may be the cause here, since a much bigger clone is one base away. This sample also contains other DNA sequences that code for the same CDR3. This chain uses TRBV7-8 with TRBJ2-5; D remains unclear. Germline loops: CDR1 SGHVS, CDR2 FQNEAQ. With 5 bases removed from V and 1 base from J, the gap between germline ends came to 2 bases. This CDR3 is 11 amino acids long. This CDR3 is CASSSQETQYF. CDR3 nucleotide sequence: TGTGCCAGCAGCAGCCAAGAGACCCAGTACTTC.

CDR3 region: CAWSDRSAEAFF. CDR3 coding DNA: TGTGCCTGGAGTGATAGGTCGGCTGAAGCTTTCTTT. The chain recombines TRBV30 with TRBJ1-1; D is unresolved. This CDR3 contains 12 residues. Germline V gene data show CDR1 as GTSNPN and CDR2 as SVGIG (reference sequence). Trimming cost V 1 base and J 6 bases, with 9 bases left between them.

This clone was detected only a few times. This same CDR3 is encoded by further DNA sequences in the sample. The genes are TRBV18 and TRBJ2-5; 7 bases fit TRBD1. Per the germline V gene, CDR1 is KGHSH and CDR2 is LQKENI. The ends lost 0 bases at V and 2 bases at J; junction bases unmatched: 3. The CDR3 spans 15 residues. CDR3 amino acids: CASSPPGQIQETQYF. CDR3 nucleotide sequence: TGTGCCAGCTCACCACCGGGACAGATACAAGAGACCCAGTACTTC.

This clone was seen a handful of times. V and J are TRBV4-2 and TRBJ2-1; 10 nucleotides align to TRBD2. Trimming cost V 0 bases and J 10 bases; bases outside gene matches: 3. The V gene's germline CDR1 is LGHNA and CDR2 YNFKEQ. This CDR3 is built from 14 residues. The CDR3 nucleotides read TGTGCCAGCAGCCAAGAACGGACTAGCGGCGAGCAGTTCTTC. Encoded protein: CASSQERTSGEQFF.

In DNA, the CDR3 is TGTGCCAGTTGGGACTTCTCCTACAATGAGCAGTTCTTC. This sequence encodes CASWDFSYNEQFF. The V call is TRBV19, the J call TRBJ2-1, with a weak D call TRBD2 (6 bases). Germline V gene data show CDR1 as LNHDA and CDR2 as SQIVND (reference sequence). The CDR3 contains 13 residues. Trimming pared 8 bases from V and 0 bases from J, leaving 8 bases between.

In this sample, this clone turned up many times. The V call is TRBV18, the J call TRBJ2-1; 8 bases match TRBD1. V dropped 3 bases and J dropped 9; count of bases not matched to a gene: 7. The CDR3 spans 14 residues. Germline V gene data show CDR1 as KGHSH and CDR2 as LQKENI. The CDR3 sequence is CASSPDRDFGEQFF. The CDR3 DNA is TGTGCCAGCTCACCGGACAGGGATTTCGGTGAGCAGTTCTTC.

This clone was seen a few times. The chain joins TRBV15 to TRBJ1-1; D gene ambiguous. The length of the CDR3 is 12 residues. Germline V gene sequence: CDR1 LNHNV, CDR2 YYDKDF (reference sequence). V lost 8 bases to trimming and J lost 3 bases, with 10 bases between them. DNA for the CDR3: TGTGCCACCTGGTCAGGCTACACTGAAGCTTTCTTT. It is translated as CATWSGYTEAFF.

The chain employs TRBV6-1 and TRBJ2-7; D is unclear. The CDR3 has 10 amino acids. Germline V gives CDR1 MNHNS, CDR2 SASEGT. Trimming took 4 bases from V and 5 from J, leaving 3 bases between them. This chain's CDR3 is CASSAHEQYF. The DNA for the CDR3 is TGTGCCAGCAGTGCCCACGAGCAGTACTTC.

The V gene is TRBV29-1, the J gene TRBJ2-5; weak D call: TRBD1 (5 bases). Per the germline V gene, CDR1 is SQVTM and CDR2 is ANQGSEA. This CDR3 is 13 amino acids long. V lost 5 bases and J 4 bases, leaving 14 bases between the germline ends. CDR3 protein: CSVYQGFLETQYF. The CDR3 DNA reads as TGCAGCGTTTATCAGGGCTTCCTAGAGACCCAGTACTTC.

This clone has only a few counts. The chain employs TRBV5-1 and TRBJ2-6; TRBD1 matches at 11 bases. CDR1 and CDR2 from the germline V gene are SGHRS and YFSETQ. Trimming at V came to 2 bases and at J to 1 base, leaving 11 bases not matched to a gene. The CDR3 has 20 amino acids. The CDR3 DNA sequence: TGCGCCAGCAGCTTTTTTCTCGGGACAGGGGGACAATCTGGGGCCAACGTCCTGACTTTC. Encoded protein: CASSFFLGTGGQSGANVLTF.

This clone occurred a few times. This chain joins TRBV7-9 and TRBJ2-3; no reliable D call. The CDR3 has 14 residues. V was cut by 0 bases and J by 8 bases, with 12 bases left in between. Germline CDR1 reads SEHNR; CDR2 reads FQNEAQ (reference sequence). CDR3 sequence: CASSLASGPGTQYF. The CDR3 DNA reads as TGTGCCAGCAGCTTAGCCAGTGGGCCAGGTACGCAGTATTTT.

The chain combines TRBV11-2 with TRBJ2-5; TRBD1 matches 11 bases. V was clipped by 6 bases and J by 2 bases; unmatched bases: 2. From germline, CDR1 is SGHAT and CDR2 FQNNGV. There are 14 residues in the CDR3. In DNA form, the CDR3 reads TGTGCCAGCAGACGGGACAGGGGGCAAGAGACCCAGTACTTC. It encodes CASRRDRGQETQYF.

This chain uses TRBV11-2 with TRBJ2-3; 8 bases fit TRBD1. The junction had 4 bases not matched to a gene; V was cut back by 5 bases and J by 6 bases. The CDR3 consists of 13 residues. CDR1 SGHAT and CDR2 FQNNGV come from the germline V gene. CDR3 in DNA: TGTGCCAGCAGCCGGACAGGGTGGGATACGCAGTATTTT. Translation gives CASSRTGWDTQYF. Based on the CDR3 plus reference TRBV11-2 and TRBJ2-3, the full variable domain is EAGVAQSPRYKIIEKRQSVAFWCNPISGHATLYWYQQILGQGPKLLIQFQNNGVVDDSQLPKDRFSAERLKGVDSTLKIQPAKLEDSAVYLCASSRTGWDTQYFGPGTRLTVL.

The CDR3 is CASSQRSGSGANVLTF. CDR3 coding DNA: TGTGCCAGCAGCCAAAGATCAGGCTCTGGGGCCAACGTCCTGACTTTC. The rearrangement links TRBV7-2 to TRBJ2-6; D unresolved. Germline V gives CDR1 SGHTA, CDR2 FQGNSA. This CDR3 is built from 16 residues. With 5 bases removed from V and 0 bases from J, the gap between germline ends came to 11 bases.

DNA of the CDR3: TGTGCCAGCAGCTTGTTGACGTCGGTCACTGAAGCTTTCTTT. Translation gives CASSLLTSVTEAFF. The V gene is TRBV27, the J gene TRBJ1-1; D gene uncertain. V lost 6 bases to trimming and J lost 4 bases, with 15 bases between them. The CDR3 consists of 14 residues. Germline assignment: CDR1 MNHEY and CDR2 SMNVEV (reference sequence).

The chain joins TRBV10-1 to TRBJ1-1; D is unresolved. The CDR3 consists of 13 residues. Trimming pared 2 bases from V and 3 bases from J, leaving 7 bases between. The V gene's germline CDR1 is WNHNN and CDR2 SYGVQD (reference sequence). The CDR3 region has the DNA TGCGCCAGCAGTGAGCTCCTCGACACTGAAGCTTTCTTT. It specifies CASSELLDTEAFF.

The V and J genes are TRBV29-1 and TRBJ2-3; TRBD1 might be the D (5 bases). The CDR3 spans 13 residues. V lost 4 bases and J 1 base, leaving 9 bases between the germline ends. CDR1 and CDR2 from the germline V gene are SQVTM and ANQGSEA. The CDR3 DNA follows: TGCAGCGTTGTCCGCAGGGGCACAGATACGCAGTATTTT. Translated, it gives CSVVRRGTDTQYF.

This clone was counted only a few times. This rearrangement joins TRBV18 to TRBJ2-1; D possibly corresponds to TRBD2 (6 bases). Germline loops: CDR1 KGHSH, CDR2 LQKENI. The CDR3 totals 13 residues. V dropped 4 bases and J dropped 8 bases, with 12 bases sitting between them. CDR3 region: CASSQGTFDEQFF. The CDR3 DNA sequence: TGTGCCAGCTCACAGGGGACTTTCGATGAGCAGTTCTTC.

Points on this clone: A much larger clone differs from this one at a single base, so this may be a read error. The rearrangement links TRBV6-1 to TRBJ2-7; D call uncertain. CDR1 MNHNS and CDR2 SASEGT come from the germline V gene. CDR3 length: 11 amino acids. V was pared by 3 bases and J by 4 bases, with 4 bases between. The CDR3 DNA sequence: TGTGCCAGCAGTGACAGATACGAGCAGTACTTC. It yields the protein CASSDRYEQYF.